This T cell receptor (beta chain) was observed in a study of cytomegalovirus exposure and HLA in healthy donors. Study-level results: The authors later linked a missense DCLRE1C variant to TCR beta V- and J-gene trimming. Presence/absence results assume similar sequencing depth per donor, which may not hold.

A remark on this clone: Its antigen is still unknown.

This CDR3 spans 15 amino acids. Between the trimmed V and J ends, which lost 4 bases and 2 bases, there was a span of 15 bases. Germline CDR1 reads SGDLS; CDR2 reads YYNGEE. Amplification used 60 Vbeta primers and 13 Jbeta primers. Using immunoSEQ multiplex PCR, the repertoire was profiled, and TCRdb retains in-frame clones only, with some absent. This table has 80,000 to 95,000 clones, around 60% appearing once. The sequenced material came from PBMCs. The sequence derives from a human donor in good health. The rearrangement uses TRBV9 and TRBJ2-5, with D perhaps matching TRBD1 (7 bases). This CDR3 is CASSPRGDHQETQYF. CDR3 DNA sequence: TGTGCCAGCAGCCCCAGGGGGGACCATCAAGAGACCCAGTACTTC.